The clone carrying this TCR beta chain was seen only a few times. Its antigen remains unidentified. Each CDR3 protein gets one entry after TCRdb re-called the reads with MiXCR. The data contain about 130,000 distinct CDR3 sequences, 7% to 10% of them singletons. The data derive from a study of T cell repertoires in cytomegalovirus infection. On the study more broadly: Carrying CMV and the relevant HLA type showed in public TCR beta signatures. The study's findings and limits: CMV-specific HLA-C-restricted TCR beta clonotypes dominated the ex vivo response. Adding up the frequency of public TCR beta families identified people who carried CMV plus the relevant HLA.

From germline, CDR1 is MDHEN and CDR2 SYDVKM. The CDR3 length is 15 residues. The V and J ends lost 5 bases and 4 bases, in that order; junction bases with no gene match: 8. This TCR was recovered from a human donor in good health (CMV status not recorded). Some clones in this sample may be carry-over from other donors' samples. V usage is TRBV28 and J usage is TRBJ1-2, with 9 bases aligning to TRBD1. Specimen: PBMCs. The chain's CDR3 is CASSTGQGRIYGYTF. Here the CDR3 DNA reads TGTGCCAGCAGTACAGGACAGGGGAGGATCTATGGCTACACCTTC.